Following are 3 T cell receptor beta chains from one sample sequenced in a study of CD8 T cells in ankylosing spondylitis. The study's findings and limits: A TCR beta motif of eight highly homologous variants appeared characteristic of ankylosing spondylitis blood.

Their target antigens are unknown. MiXCR, run by TCRdb on the 5' RACE reads, gives a single entry per CDR3 protein. This repertoire shows roughly 490,000 distinct CDR3 sequences, under 5.5% found once; its top ten account for around 3.5%. Sequencing was performed on blood, either unsorted or a sorted T cell fraction (not recorded which). Every receptor here comes from a male donor with ankylosing spondylitis.

There are many counts of this clonotype. The chain joins TRBV6-1 to TRBJ2-7; D may be TRBD2 (5 bases). This CDR3 contains 13 residues. Trimming shortened V by 8 bases and J by 1 base, and 12 bases separated the two germline ends. CDR1 MNHNS and CDR2 SASEGT come from the germline V gene. The CDR3 spells CASAGPLSYEQYF. For the CDR3, the DNA is TGTGCCAGCGCGGGTCCATTATCCTACGAGCAGTACTTC.

This clonotype was counted ten times or more. This sequence joins TRBV20-1 and TRBJ1-2; D remains unclear. V was trimmed by 5 bases and J by 3 bases, leaving 13 bases between them. Germline CDR1 is DFQATT and CDR2 is SNEGSKA (reference sequence). The CDR3 is made up of 13 amino acids. This CDR3 is CSALGTGDYGYTF. DNA for the CDR3: TGCAGTGCTTTGGGCACGGGTGACTATGGCTACACCTTC.

At least ten counts were recorded for this clonotype. The CDR3 sequence is CASSLGGWQSSYNEQFF. For the CDR3, the DNA is TGTGCCAGCAGTTTAGGGGGGTGGCAGAGCTCCTACAATGAGCAGTTCTTC. The chain combines TRBV28 with TRBJ2-1, with D perhaps TRBD2 (6 bases). The V gene lost 2 bases and the J gene lost 0 bases, with 14 bases spanning the gap. The V gene's germline CDR1 is MDHEN and CDR2 SYDVKM. CDR3 length equals 17 residues.